The 10 T cell receptor beta chains in this list originate from one sample, sequenced in a study of T cells after yellow fever vaccination. TCRdb called the 5' RACE reads again in MiXCR, with one record for every CDR3 protein. Among about 340,000 distinct CDR3 sequences listed, approximately 12% were seen once. The source was CD4+ T cells sorted from PBMCs, collected 15 days after the yellow fever booster vaccination. Receptors were obtained from a man younger than 35 who received the YFV17D yellow fever vaccine.

This clonotype came up a few times. V usage is TRBV21-1 and J usage is TRBJ1-3. TRBV21-1 is termed a pseudogene. The CDR3 totals 16 residues. For the CDR3, the DNA is TGTGCCAGCAGCAAAGGAAGGGTAAAATCTGGAAACACCATATATTTT. Protein: CASSKGRVKSGNTIYF.

The table lists this clonotype with a few counts. The rearrangement joins TRBV6-1 to TRBJ1-6; 10 positions match TRBD1. The CDR3 is 16 amino acids. Per the germline V gene, CDR1 is MNHNS and CDR2 is SASEGT. Germline trimming cut 6 bases from V and 10 bases from J; bases unmatched to any gene: 12. The chain's CDR3 is CASSNRDRGLNSPLHF. The CDR3, as DNA: TGTGCCAGCAGCAACCGGGACAGGGGTTTGAACTCACCCCTCCACTTT.

This clonotype was observed a single time. The chain combines TRBV3-1 with TRBJ1-6; D is perhaps TRBD1 (6 bases). The length of the CDR3 is 14 residues. V dropped 4 bases and J dropped 8 bases, with 12 bases sitting between them. From germline, CDR1 is LGHDT and CDR2 YNNKEL (reference sequence). The CDR3 loop is CASSRGRGDSPLHF. The CDR3 DNA reads as TGTGCCAGCAGCCGGGGCAGGGGAGATTCACCCCTCCACTTT. Full variable domain (rest looked up from reference TRBV3-1 and TRBJ1-6): DTAVSQTPKYLVTQMGNDKSIKCEQNLGHDTMYWYKQDSKKFLKIMFSYNNKELIINETVPNRFSPKSPDKAHLNLHINSLELGDSAVYFCASSRGRGDSPLHFGNGTRLTVT.

In its sample, this clonotype was seen a few times. The rearrangement uses TRBV5-1 and TRBJ2-7; D is undetermined. Germline CDR1 SGHRS, CDR2 YFSETQ. The CDR3 is made up of 13 amino acids. The V gene lost 3 bases and the J gene lost 1 base, with 8 bases spanning the gap. DNA of the CDR3: TGCGCCAGCAGCTCGGACGGATCCTACGAGCAGTACGTC. Translated: CASSSDGSYEQYV.

This chain joins TRBV7-9 and TRBJ2-2; D gene uncertain. The CDR3 has 13 amino acids. Per the germline V gene, CDR1 is SEHNR and CDR2 is FQNEAQ (reference sequence). The V end lost 1 base, the J end lost 4 bases, and 4 bases lay between the germline ends. The CDR3, as DNA: TGTGCCAGCAGCTTAGTTGCCACCGGGGAGCTGTTTTTT. It codes for CASSLVATGELFF.

V usage is TRBV6-5 and J usage is TRBJ2-6; D ambiguous. This CDR3 region has 15 residues. CDR1 and CDR2 (germline): MNHEY, SVGAGI. Trimming removed 5 bases at V and 2 bases at J, with 10 bases between. CDR3 sequence: CASSVLLPGANVLTF. The CDR3 coding sequence is TGTGCCAGCAGTGTTCTGTTACCTGGGGCCAACGTCCTGACTTTC.

At least ten counts were recorded for this clonotype. The CDR3 region is CASSLSAQETQYF. The CDR3 nucleotides are TGCGCCAGCAGCTTGTCGGCACAAGAGACCCAGTACTTC. This chain connects TRBV5-1 to TRBJ2-5, with unresolved D. The CDR3 totals 13 residues. With 1 base removed from V and 2 bases from J, the gap between germline ends came to 6 bases. CDR1 and CDR2 (germline): SGHRS, YFSETQ.

This clonotype was seen a few times. The V call is TRBV7-3, the J call TRBJ2-1, with 9 bases fitting TRBD1. From germline, CDR1 is SGHTA and CDR2 FQGTGA. V shed 5 bases and J 9 bases; nucleotides not matched to a gene: 8. The CDR3 extends over 14 amino acids. CDR3 in amino acids: CASSLGQGNGEQFF. The CDR3 bases are TGTGCCAGCAGCCTGGGACAGGGTAACGGTGAGCAGTTCTTC.

On this clonotype: The junction differs from germline at one of its ends, possibly a read error. The chain joins TRBV20-1 to TRBJ1-6, with D hard to call. This CDR3 contains 12 residues. Germline assignment: CDR1 DFQATT and CDR2 SNEGSKA (reference sequence). As DNA, the CDR3 is TGCAGTGCTAGGGGCCCGCAGGCACTTAAGCGCTTT. This gives the protein CSARGPQALKRF.

The chain links TRBV9 to TRBJ2-3, with D possibly called TRBD1 or TRBD2 (5 bases each). V gave up 4 bases and J gave up 2 bases, with 17 bases separating them. The CDR3 length is 16 residues. Looked up from germline, CDR1 is SGDLS and CDR2 is YYNGEE. The CDR3 here is CASSPGAWGITDTQYF. CDR3 DNA: TGTGCCAGCAGCCCCGGGGCATGGGGGATCACAGATACGCAGTATTTT.